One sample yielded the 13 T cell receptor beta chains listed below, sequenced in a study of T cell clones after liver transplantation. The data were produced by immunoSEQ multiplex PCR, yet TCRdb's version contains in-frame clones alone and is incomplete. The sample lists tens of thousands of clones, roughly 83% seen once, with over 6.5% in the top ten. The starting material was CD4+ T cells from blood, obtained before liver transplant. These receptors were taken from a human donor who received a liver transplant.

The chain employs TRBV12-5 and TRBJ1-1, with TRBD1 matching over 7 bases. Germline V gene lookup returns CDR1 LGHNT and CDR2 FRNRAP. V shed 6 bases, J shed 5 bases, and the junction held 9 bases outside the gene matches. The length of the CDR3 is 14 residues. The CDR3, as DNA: TGTGCTAGTGGACCAGACAGGGTTTGGACTGAAGCTTTCTTT. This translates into CASGPDRVWTEAFF.

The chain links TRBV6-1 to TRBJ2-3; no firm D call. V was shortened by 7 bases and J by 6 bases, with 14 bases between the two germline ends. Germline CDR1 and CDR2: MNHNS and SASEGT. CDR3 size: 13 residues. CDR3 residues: CASTRSFRDTQYF. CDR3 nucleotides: TGTGCCAGCACTAGGTCATTTAGGGATACGCAGTATTTT.

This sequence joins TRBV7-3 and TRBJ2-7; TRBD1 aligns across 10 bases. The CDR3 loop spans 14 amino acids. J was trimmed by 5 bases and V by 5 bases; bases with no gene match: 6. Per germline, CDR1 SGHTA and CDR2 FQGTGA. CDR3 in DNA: TGTGCCAGCAGCCCCCGACAGGGGGCAGACGAGCAGTACTTC. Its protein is CASSPRQGADEQYF.

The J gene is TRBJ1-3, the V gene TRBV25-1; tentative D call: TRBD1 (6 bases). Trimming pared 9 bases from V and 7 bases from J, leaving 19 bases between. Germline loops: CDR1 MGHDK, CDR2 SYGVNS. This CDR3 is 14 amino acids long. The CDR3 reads CASSGAGSLNTIYF. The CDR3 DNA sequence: TGTGCCAGTTCAGGGGCCGGCTCTCTTAACACCATATATTTT.

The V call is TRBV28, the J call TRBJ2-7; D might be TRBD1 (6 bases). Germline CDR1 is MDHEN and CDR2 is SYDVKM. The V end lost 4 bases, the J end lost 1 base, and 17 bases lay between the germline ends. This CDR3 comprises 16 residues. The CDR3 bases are TGTGCCAGCAGTTCCTTCGGGACACACAATTCCTACGAGCAGTACTTC. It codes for CASSSFGTHNSYEQYF.

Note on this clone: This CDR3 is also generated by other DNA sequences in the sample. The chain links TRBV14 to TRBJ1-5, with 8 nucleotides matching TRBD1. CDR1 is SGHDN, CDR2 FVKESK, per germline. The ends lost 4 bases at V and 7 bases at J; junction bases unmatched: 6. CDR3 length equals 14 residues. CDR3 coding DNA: TGTGCCAGCAGCCGGACAGGGCTAGGACAGCCCCAGCATTTT. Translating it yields CASSRTGLGQPQHF.

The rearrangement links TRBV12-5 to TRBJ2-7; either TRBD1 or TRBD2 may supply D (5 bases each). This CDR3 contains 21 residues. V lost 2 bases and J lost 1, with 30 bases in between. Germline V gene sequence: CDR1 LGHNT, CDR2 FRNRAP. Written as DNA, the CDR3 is TGTGCTAGTGGTTTGCCAAATAGGACTCCGGGGCATCGGGGAACTTCCTACGAGCAGTACTTC. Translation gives CASGLPNRTPGHRGTSYEQYF.

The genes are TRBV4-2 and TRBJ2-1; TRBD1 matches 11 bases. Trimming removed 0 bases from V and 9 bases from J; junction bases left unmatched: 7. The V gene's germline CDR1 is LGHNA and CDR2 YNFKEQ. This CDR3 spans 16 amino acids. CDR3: CASSQERTGGRFEQFF. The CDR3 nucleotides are TGTGCCAGCAGCCAAGAGCGGACAGGGGGCCGGTTTGAGCAGTTCTTC.

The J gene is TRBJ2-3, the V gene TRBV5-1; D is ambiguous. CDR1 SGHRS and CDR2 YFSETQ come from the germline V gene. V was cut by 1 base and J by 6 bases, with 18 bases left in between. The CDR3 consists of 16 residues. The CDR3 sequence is CASSLFSFSALDTQYF. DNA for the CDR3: TGCGCCAGCAGCTTGTTCTCCTTCTCGGCGTTGGATACGCAGTATTTT.

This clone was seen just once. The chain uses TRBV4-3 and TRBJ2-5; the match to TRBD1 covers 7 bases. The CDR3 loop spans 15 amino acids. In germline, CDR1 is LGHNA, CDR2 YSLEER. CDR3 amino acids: CATKRTLDRAETQYF. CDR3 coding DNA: TGCGCGACGAAACGAACCCTCGACAGGGCGGAGACCCAGTACTTC.

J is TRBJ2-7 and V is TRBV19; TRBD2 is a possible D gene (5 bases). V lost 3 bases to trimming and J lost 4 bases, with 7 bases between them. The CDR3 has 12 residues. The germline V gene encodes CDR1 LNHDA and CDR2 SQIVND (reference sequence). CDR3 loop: CASSIGEYEQYF. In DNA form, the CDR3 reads TGTGCCAGTAGTATCGGGGAATACGAGCAGTACTTC.

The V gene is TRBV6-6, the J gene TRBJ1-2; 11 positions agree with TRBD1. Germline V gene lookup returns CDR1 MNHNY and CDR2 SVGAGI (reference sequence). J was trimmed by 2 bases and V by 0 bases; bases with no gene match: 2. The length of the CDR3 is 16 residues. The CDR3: CASSYSWDRGNYGYTF. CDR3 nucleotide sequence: TGTGCCAGCAGTTACTCGTGGGACAGGGGGAACTATGGCTACACCTTC.

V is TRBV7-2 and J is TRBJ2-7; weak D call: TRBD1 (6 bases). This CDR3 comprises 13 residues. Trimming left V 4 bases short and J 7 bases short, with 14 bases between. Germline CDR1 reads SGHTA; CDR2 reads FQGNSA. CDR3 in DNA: TGTGCCAGCAGCTCCAGGTCCCAGGGGGAGCAGTACTTC. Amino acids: CASSSRSQGEQYF.